The T cell receptor beta chain described here comes from a study of T cell changes during pregnancy in multiple sclerosis. Trimming pared 5 bases from V and 0 bases from J, leaving 14 bases between. The CDR3 length is 15 residues. From germline, CDR1 is SEHNR and CDR2 FQNEAQ (reference sequence). TCRdb's table, derived via immunoSEQ multiplex PCR, lists solely in-frame clones and lacks some. This table holds roughly 50,000 clones, 94% found once. The sample consisted of CD8+ T cells from peripheral blood mononuclear cells, taken in the third trimester of pregnancy. The chain carries TRBV7-9 and TRBJ2-7, with a weak D call TRBD2 (5 bases). This receptor was identified in a female donor with multiple sclerosis, enrolled in a pregnancy study. The chain's CDR3 is CASSPGGSDSYEQYF. For the CDR3, the DNA is TGTGCCAGCAGCCCTGGTGGGAGTGACTCCTACGAGCAGTACTTC.